The present T cell receptor (beta chain) was sequenced within a study of T cells in women clearing cervical HPV infection. About the research overall: Donors had HPV16-related CIN3 or worse; 2 had invasive cancer. With HLA typing for only a few women, HLA confounding remains possible.

Worth noting for this clone: The DNA ends 3 residues before the CDR3 does, and the rest of the CDR3 is filled in from the germline J gene.

Profiled with immunoSEQ multiplex PCR; TCRdb holds only in-frame clones, not every one. The sample has 30,000 to 35,000 clones. CDR1 is SGHVS and CDR2 is FNYEAQ in the germline V gene. The CDR3 contains 16 residues. The J segment lost 7 bases and the V segment lost 0 bases, leaving 8 bases of the junction unmatched. Cervical HPV DNA detected by MY09/MY11 PCR, typed by dot-blot. The TCR was taken from a woman aged 18 to 75 with a cervical HPV16 infection that either progressed to CIN3+ or cleared (not recorded which). V is TRBV7-6 and J is TRBJ2-1; TRBD2 agrees at 8 bases. The specimen was blood buffy coat. CDR3: CASSLADSGIGNEQFF. The part of the CDR3 DNA that was read is TGTGCCAGCAGCTTAGCGGATAGCGGGATAGGGAATGAG.